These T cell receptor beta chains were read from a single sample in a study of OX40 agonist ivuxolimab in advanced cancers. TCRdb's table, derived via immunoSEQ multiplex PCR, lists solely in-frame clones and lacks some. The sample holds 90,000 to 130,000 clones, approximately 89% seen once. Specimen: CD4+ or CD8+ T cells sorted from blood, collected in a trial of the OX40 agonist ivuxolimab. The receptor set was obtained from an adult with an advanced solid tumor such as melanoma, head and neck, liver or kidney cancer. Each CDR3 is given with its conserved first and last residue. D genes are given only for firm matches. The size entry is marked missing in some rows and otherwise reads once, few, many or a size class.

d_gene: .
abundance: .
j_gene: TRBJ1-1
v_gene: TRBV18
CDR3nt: TGTGCCAGCTCACCACGCGCTCAACCGCAAGTCTTT
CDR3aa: CASSPRAQPQVF

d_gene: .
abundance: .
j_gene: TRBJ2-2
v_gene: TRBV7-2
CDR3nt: TGTGCCAGCAGCTCTCAGGGGACCGGGGAGCTGTTTTTT
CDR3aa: CASSSQGTGELFF

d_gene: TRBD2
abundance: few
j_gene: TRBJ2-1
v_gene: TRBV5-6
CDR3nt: TGTGCCAGCAGCCCAAAGGGACTAAACAATGAGCAGTTCTTC
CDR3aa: CASSPKGLNNEQFF

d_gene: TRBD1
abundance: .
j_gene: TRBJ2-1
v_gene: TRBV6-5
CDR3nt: TGTGCCAGCAGTTACTCACTGACAGGGGGTTACAATGAGCAGTTCTTC
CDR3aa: CASSYSLTGGYNEQFF

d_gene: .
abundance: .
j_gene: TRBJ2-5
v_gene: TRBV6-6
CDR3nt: TGTGCCAGCAGTTACTCTAGTAAAGAGACCCAGTACTTC
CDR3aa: CASSYSSKETQYF

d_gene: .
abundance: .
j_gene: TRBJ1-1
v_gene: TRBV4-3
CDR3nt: TGCGCCAGCAGCCAACAGAGACTGAACACTGAAGCTTTCTTT
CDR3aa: CASSQQRLNTEAFF

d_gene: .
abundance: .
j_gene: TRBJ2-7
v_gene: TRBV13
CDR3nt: TGTGCCAGCAGCTTAGTGGGGACACCCTCCTACGAGCAGTACTTC
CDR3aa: CASSLVGTPSYEQYF

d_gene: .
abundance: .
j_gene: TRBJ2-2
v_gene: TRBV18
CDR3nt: TGTGCCAGCTCACCATTCGCCGTTGAGTTAACCGGGGAGCTGTTTTTT
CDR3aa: CASSPFAVELTGELFF

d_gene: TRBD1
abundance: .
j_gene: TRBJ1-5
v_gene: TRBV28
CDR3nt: TGTGCAGGGGGACAGGCGACGCGGCCCCAGCATTTT
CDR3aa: CAGGQATRPQHF

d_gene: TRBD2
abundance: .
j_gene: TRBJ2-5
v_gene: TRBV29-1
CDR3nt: TGCAGCGTGGGACTAGCCGGAGGACAAGAGACCCAGTACTTC
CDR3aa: CSVGLAGGQETQYF

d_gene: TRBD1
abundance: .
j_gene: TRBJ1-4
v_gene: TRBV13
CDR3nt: TGTGCCAGCAGCTTAACAGGGGGCCGAAGTGAAAAACTGTTTTTT
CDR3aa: CASSLTGGRSEKLFF

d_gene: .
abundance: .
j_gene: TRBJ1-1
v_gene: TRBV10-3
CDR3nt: TGTGCCATCAGTGAATTGATGTCAGACAAAGGGGCTTTCTTT
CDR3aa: CAISELMSDKGAFF

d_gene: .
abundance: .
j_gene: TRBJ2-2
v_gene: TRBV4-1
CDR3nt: TGCGCCAGCAGCCAAGAGGCGACAGTGAAGTCCGGGGAGCTGTTTTTT
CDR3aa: CASSQEATVKSGELFF

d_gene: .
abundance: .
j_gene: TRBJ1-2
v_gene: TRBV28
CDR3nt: TGTGCCAGTGCAATGGGTCTATTGGGCTACACCTTC
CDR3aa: CASAMGLLGYTF

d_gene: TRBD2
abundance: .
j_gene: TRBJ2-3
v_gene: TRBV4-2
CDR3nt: TGTGCCAGCAGCCGCCACCGGGACTACAGCACAGATACGCAGTATTTT
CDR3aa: CASSRHRDYSTDTQYF

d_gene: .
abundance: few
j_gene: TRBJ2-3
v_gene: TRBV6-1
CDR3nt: TGTGCCAGCAGTGAATATTTACCTCTGGGTTTGCAGTATTTT
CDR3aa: CASSEYLPLGLQYF

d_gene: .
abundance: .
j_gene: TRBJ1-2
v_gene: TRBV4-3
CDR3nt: TGCGCCAGCAGCCAAGAGCCAGTCCGCTATGGCTACACCTTC
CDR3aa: CASSQEPVRYGYTF

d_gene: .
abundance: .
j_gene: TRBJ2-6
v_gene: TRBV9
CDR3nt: TGTGCCAGCAGTTTCGCTGGGGCCAACGTCCTGACTTTC
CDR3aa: CASSFAGANVLTF

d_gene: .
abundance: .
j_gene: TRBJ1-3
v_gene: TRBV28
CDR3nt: TGTGCCAGCAGTTTAGGCAACACCATATATTTT
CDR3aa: CASSLGNTIYF

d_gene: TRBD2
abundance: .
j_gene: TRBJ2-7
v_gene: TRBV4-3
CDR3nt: TGCGCCAGCAGCCCCTTTCCTTCGGGAGGGGCGAGAGAGCAGTACTTC
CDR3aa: CASSPFPSGGAREQYF

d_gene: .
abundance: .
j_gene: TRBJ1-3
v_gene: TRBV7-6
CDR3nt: TGTGCCAGCAGCACGAGCTCTGGAAACACCATATATTTT
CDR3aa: CASSTSSGNTIYF

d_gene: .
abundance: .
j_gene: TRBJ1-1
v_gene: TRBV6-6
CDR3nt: TGTGCCAGCACCGCCGGGGGCACTGAAGCTTTCTTT
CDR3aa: CASTAGGTEAFF

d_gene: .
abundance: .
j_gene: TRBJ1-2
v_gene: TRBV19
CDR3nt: TGTGCCAGTAGCAACATAGGACAGATCTATGGCTACACCTTC
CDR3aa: CASSNIGQIYGYTF

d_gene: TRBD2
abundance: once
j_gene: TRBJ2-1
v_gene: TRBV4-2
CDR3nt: TGTGCCAGCAGCCAAGTTGTTGCTTTCGCGGGAGGAATCGACAATGAGCAGTTCTTC
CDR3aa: CASSQVVAFAGGIDNEQFF

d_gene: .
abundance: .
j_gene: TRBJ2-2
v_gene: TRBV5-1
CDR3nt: TGCGCCAGCAGCACGGGGGTCGGAGGGACCGGGGAGCTGTTTTTT
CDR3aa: CASSTGVGGTGELFF

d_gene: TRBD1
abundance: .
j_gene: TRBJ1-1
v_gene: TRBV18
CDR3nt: TGTGCCAGCTCACCCTCGGGACAGGGGCTCTCTGAAGCTTTCTTT
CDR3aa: CASSPSGQGLSEAFF

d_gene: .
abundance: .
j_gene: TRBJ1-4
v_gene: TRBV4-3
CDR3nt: TGCGCCAGCAGCCAAGCCCCGGGGGGAGGTGAAAAACTGTTTTTT
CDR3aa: CASSQAPGGGEKLFF

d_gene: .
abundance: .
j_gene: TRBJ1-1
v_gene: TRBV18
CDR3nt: TGTGCCAGCTCCTCAGGGAGGGGGACTGAAGCTTTCTTT
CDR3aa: CASSSGRGTEAFF

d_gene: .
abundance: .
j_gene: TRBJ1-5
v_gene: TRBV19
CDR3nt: TGTGCCAGTCAACGGTCCCATGATAGCAATCAGCCCCAGCATTTT
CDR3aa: CASQRSHDSNQPQHF

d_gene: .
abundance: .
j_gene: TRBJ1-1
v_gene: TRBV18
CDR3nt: TGTGCCAGCTCACCACCGAGGGGCCGAGAAGCTTTCTTT
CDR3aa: CASSPPRGREAFF

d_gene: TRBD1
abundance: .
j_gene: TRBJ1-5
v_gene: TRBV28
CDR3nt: TGTGCCAGCAGGCCGGGACAGCCCAATCAGCCCCAGCATTTT
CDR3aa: CASRPGQPNQPQHF

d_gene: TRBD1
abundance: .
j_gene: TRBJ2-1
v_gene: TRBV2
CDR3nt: TGTGCCAGCAACTGGGCTCAGGGGGTCTACAATGAGCAGTTCTTC
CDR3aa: CASNWAQGVYNEQFF

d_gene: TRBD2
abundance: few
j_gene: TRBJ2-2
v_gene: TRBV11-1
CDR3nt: TGTGCCAGCAGACGACTAGCGGGAGCGAACACCGGGGAGCTGTTTTTT
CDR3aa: CASRRLAGANTGELFF

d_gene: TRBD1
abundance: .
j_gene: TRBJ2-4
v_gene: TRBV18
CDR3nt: TGTGCCAGCTCACCGCGGGACAGGGAGGACATTCAGTACTTC
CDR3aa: CASSPRDREDIQYF

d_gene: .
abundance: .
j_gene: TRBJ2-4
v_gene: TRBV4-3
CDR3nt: TGCGCCAGCAGCCAAGATCTGGACGGAATTCAGTACTTC
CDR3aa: CASSQDLDGIQYF

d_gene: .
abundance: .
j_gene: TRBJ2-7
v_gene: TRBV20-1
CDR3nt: TGCAGTCCCCAAGCCGGGGGCGAGCAGTACTTC
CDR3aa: CSPQAGGEQYF

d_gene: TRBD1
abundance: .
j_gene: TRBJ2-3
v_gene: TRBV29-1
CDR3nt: TGCAGCGTGAACCGACAGGGTCAGAGCACAGATACGCAGTATTTT
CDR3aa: CSVNRQGQSTDTQYF

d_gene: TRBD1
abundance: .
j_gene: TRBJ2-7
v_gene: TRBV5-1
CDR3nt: TGCGCCAGCAGCAGGGGGCAGGCGAGCTCCTACGAGCAGTACTTC
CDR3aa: CASSRGQASSYEQYF

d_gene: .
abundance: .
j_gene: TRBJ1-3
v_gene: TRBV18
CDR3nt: TGTGCCAGCTCACCCCGGGCCTTTAACACGGATACCATATATTTT
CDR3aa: CASSPRAFNTDTIYF

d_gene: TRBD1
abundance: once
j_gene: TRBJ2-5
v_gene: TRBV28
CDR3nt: TGTGCCAGCAGGCAGGGGACAGACAGGGAGACCCAGTACTTC
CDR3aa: CASRQGTDRETQYF

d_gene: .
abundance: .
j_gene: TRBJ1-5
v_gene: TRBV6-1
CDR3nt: TGTGCCAGCAGTTATCTCAATGCGGGGCAGCCCCAGCATTTT
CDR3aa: CASSYLNAGQPQHF